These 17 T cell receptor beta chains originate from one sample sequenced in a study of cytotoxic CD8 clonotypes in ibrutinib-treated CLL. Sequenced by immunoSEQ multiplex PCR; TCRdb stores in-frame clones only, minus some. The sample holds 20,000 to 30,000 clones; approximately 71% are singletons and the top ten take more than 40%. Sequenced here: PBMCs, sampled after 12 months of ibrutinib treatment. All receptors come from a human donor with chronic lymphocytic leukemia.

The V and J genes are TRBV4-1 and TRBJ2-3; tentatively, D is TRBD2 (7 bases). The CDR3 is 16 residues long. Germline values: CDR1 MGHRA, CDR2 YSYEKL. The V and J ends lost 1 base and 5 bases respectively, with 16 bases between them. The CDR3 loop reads CASSQVPGGGGDTQYF. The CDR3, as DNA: TGCGCCAGCAGCCAAGTGCCGGGGGGCGGCGGAGATACGCAGTATTTT.

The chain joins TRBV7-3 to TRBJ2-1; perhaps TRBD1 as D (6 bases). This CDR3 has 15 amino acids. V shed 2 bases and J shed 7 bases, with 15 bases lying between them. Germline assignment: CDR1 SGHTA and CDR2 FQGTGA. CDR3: CASSLWYGGGNEQFF. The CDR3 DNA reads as TGTGCCAGCAGCTTATGGTATGGGGGCGGGAATGAGCAGTTCTTC.

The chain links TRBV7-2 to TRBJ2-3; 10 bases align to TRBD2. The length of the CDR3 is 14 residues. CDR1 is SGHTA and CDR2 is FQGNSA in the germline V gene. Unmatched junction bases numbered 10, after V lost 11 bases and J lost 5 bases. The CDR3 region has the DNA TGTGCCGGCCGGCTAGCGGGGGACCTAGATACGCAGTATTTT. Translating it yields CAGRLAGDLDTQYF.

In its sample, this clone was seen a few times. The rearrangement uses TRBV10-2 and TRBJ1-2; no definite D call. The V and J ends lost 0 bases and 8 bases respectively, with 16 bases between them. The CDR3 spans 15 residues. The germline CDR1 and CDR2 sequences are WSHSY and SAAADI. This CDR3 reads CASSESNSRRFGYTF. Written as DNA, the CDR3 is TGCGCCAGCAGTGAGTCGAATTCCAGGAGGTTCGGCTACACCTTC.

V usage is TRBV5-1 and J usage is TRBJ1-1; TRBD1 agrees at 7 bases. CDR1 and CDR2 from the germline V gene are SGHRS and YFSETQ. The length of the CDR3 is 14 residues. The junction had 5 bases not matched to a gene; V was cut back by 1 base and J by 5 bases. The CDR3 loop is CASSLSQGQTEAFF. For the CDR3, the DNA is TGCGCCAGCAGCTTGTCACAGGGGCAAACTGAAGCTTTCTTT.

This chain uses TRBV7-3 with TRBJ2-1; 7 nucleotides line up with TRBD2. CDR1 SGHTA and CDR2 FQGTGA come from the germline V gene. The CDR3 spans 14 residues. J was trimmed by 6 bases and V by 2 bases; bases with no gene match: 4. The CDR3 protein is CASSLGTIPNEQFF. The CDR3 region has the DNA TGTGCCAGCAGCTTAGGGACTATTCCCAATGAGCAGTTCTTC.

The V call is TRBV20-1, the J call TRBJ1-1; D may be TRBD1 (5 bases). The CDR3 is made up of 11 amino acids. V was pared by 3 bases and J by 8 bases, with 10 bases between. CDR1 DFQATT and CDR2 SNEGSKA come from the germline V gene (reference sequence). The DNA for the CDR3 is TGCAGTGCTAGTATCCAGGGCGAAGCTTTCTTT. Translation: CSASIQGEAFF.

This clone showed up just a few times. CDR3 amino acids: CASSLFVSGYSGNTIYF. The CDR3 nucleotides read TGTGCCAGCAGCTTATTTGTGTCGGGGTACTCTGGAAACACCATATATTTT. The rearrangement links TRBV7-9 to TRBJ1-3; D is ambiguous. V was cut by 2 bases and J by 0 bases, with 14 bases left in between. The CDR3 spans 17 residues. Germline lookup yields CDR1 SEHNR and CDR2 FQNEAQ (reference sequence).

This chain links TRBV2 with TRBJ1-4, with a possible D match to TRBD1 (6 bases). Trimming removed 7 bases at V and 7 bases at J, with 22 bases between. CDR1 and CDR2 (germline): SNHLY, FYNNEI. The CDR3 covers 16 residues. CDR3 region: CASTETGGGFGEKLFF. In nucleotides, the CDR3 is TGTGCCAGCACCGAAACCGGAGGGGGGTTTGGTGAAAAACTGTTTTTT.

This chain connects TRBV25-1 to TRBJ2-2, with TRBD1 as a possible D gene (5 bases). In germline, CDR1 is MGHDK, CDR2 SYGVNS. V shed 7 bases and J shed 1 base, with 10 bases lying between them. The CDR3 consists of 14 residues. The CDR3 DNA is TGTGCCAGCACAGGGAAGGAGAACACCGGGGAGCTGTTTTTT. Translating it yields CASTGKENTGELFF.

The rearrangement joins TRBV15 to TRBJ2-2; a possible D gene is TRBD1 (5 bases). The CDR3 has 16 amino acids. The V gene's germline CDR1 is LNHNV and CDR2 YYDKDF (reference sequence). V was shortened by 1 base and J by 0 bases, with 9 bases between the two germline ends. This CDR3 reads CATSRGQPPNTGELFF. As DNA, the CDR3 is TGTGCCACCAGCAGAGGACAGCCCCCGAACACCGGGGAGCTGTTTTTT.

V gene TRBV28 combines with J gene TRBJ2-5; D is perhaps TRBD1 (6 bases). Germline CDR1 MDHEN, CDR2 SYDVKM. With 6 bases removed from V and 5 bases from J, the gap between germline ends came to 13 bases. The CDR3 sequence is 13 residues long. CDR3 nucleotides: TGTGCCAGCAGAAAACAGGGATGGGAGACCCAGTACTTC. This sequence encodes CASRKQGWETQYF.

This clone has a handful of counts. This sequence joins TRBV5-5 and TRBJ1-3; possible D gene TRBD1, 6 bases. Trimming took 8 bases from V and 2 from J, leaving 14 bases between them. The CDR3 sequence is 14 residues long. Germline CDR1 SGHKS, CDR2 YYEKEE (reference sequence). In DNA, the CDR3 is TGTGCCAGTCAGGGGAGGGTGACTGGAAACACCATATATTTT. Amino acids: CASQGRVTGNTIYF.

The DNA of the CDR3 is TGTGCCAGCAGCCTCATAGAAAATTCACCCCTCCACTTT. Its protein is CASSLIENSPLHF. This chain uses TRBV11-2 with TRBJ1-6; D unresolved. Trimming shortened V by 5 bases and J by 7 bases, and 9 bases separated the two germline ends. The CDR3 is made up of 13 amino acids. The germline CDR1 and CDR2 sequences are SGHAT and FQNNGV.

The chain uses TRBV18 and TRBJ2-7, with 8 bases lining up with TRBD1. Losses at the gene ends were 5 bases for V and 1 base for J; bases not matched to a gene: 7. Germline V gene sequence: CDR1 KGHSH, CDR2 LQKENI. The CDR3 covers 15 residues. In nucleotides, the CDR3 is TGTGCCAGCTCATTACAGGGGGAATCATCCTACGAGCAGTACTTC. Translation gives CASSLQGESSYEQYF.

The DNA of the CDR3 is TGTGCTAGTGGCACGCAGGCAGATACGCAGTATTTT. It encodes CASGTQADTQYF. The V call is TRBV12-5, the J call TRBJ2-3; D ambiguous. This CDR3 region has 12 residues. Germline-derived CDR1 and CDR2 are LGHNT and FRNRAP. Trimming shortened V by 6 bases and J by 4 bases, and 8 bases separated the two germline ends.

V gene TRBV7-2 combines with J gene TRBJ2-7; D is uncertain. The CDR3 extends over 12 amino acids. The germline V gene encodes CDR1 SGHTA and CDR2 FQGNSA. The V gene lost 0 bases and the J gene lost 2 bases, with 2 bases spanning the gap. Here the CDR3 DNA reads TGTGCCAGCAGCTTAGCCGCCTACGAGCAGTACTTC. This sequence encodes CASSLAAYEQYF.